Below, one T cell receptor beta chain is given with its context. This receptor's antigen is unknown. Base qualities are not recorded, but no much larger clone differs from it by a single base. The data stem from a study of blood T cell repertoires in COVID-19 (dated by TCRdb to the early 2020s). For context, the study as a whole: Collaborator samples came from the United States, Italy and Spain and covered acute and convalescent phases of COVID-19. Subjects who had been exposed to COVID-19, were actively infected with it, or had recovered from it provided the deeply sampled blood TCRbeta repertoires that made up the dataset. HLA class I and class II types, where available, came from metadata supplied by the sample provider rather than from assay-based typing. Samples came from the ongoing ImmuneRACE study (first 160 participants) plus 1,254 subjects from 6 global collaborators. The repertoires were made available in a free public database intended to serve as a resource for research on the immune response to SARS-CoV-2. The prospective study material was composed of cDNA or gDNA derived from T cells, B-cell-depleted T cells, or PBMCs. Nearly every sample came with metadata listing a de-identified subject ID, COVID-19 status, age in years and sex. Results and caveats for the whole study, not just this receptor: How much clinical and demographic metadata was included differed by source and by participant, and the metadata was provided uncurated.

One collaborating source in Seattle enrolled patients while the patients were actively infected and followed the patients over time throughout the course of disease. Collaborating institutions collected whole blood in K2EDTA tubes following their own protocols. For TCRbeta analysis, collaborators shipped samples in one of three forms: frozen whole blood, isolated PBMCs, or DNA extracted from either of those sample types. V is shortened by 5 bases, J by 1 base, and the region joining them spans 5 bases. Including cysteine and phenylalanine, the CDR3 has 12 amino acids. The sequence is cut down to CDR3 DNA, 36 bases in frame from base 1. TCRbeta CDR3 regions were amplified from genomic DNA by means of the immunoSEQ Assay, a bias-controlled multiplex PCR. From the authors' description of their analysis: The number of nucleated cells in each sample was estimated from the amplification of reference gene primers within the assay. To quantify the absolute abundance of each unique TCRbeta CDR3 rearrangement, sequence reads were collapsed and filtered. For each sample, productive Simpson clonality was calculated by taking the square root of Simpson's diversity index across productive rearrangements. The immuneACCESS repertoire file appears here via TCRdb, limited to in-frame rearrangements. These files lack a portion of the clones; in checked studies, under half of the deficit traces to unresolved V genes, and the cause of the others is not known. The V and J calls and the clone size are those of that table, but D and trimming were determined from the DNA. Present in this sample are around 300,000 clones, about nine tenths of which were seen just once. The leading ten clones occupy just under 6.5% of the sample.

The V and J genes are TRBV12-3 or TRBV12-4 and TRBJ1-1; a confident D gene designation cannot be given. Sequencing used peripheral blood. The sequence came from a woman aged 45 to 65 with COVID-19, enrolled during active disease. The CDR3 loop reads CASSHWNTEAFF. The nucleotides are TGTGCCAGCAGTCACTGGAACACTGAAGCTTTCTTT.